A selection of T cell receptor beta chains follows, all from one sample in a study of cytomegalovirus exposure and HLA in healthy donors. Sequencing used immunoSEQ multiplex PCR; TCRdb keeps in-frame clones, though not all of them. The data hold roughly 170,000 clones, with over 75% observed a single time. The source material was PBMCs. The receptors originated from a woman in her thirties in good health and CMV-seronegative. Both conserved end residues are part of each CDR3. The D gene is left open where the match is weak. Expanded clones get a size class; other rows say once, few or many, or leave the size out.

DNA,CDR3,J,size,V,D
TGTGCCAGCAGTTACGAACCCAGAGGAGCTAATGAAAAACTGTTTTTT,CASSYEPRGANEKLFF,TRBJ1-4,NA,TRBV6-6,NA
TGTGCCAGTAGTATTTACCTCACGGGACAGAGGGCCTACGAGCAGTACTTC,CASSIYLTGQRAYEQYF,TRBJ2-7,NA,TRBV19,TRBD1
TGCGCCAGCAGCCAAGTAGGGCGGGACTCAAACCCATACGCAACTTACGAGCAGTACTTC,CASSQVGRDSNPYATYEQYF,TRBJ2-7,once,TRBV4-1,NA
TGTGCCAGCTCACCAGGTGGGGGGTCCCCCAATCAGCCCCAGCATTTT,CASSPGGGSPNQPQHF,TRBJ1-5,NA,TRBV18,NA
TGTGCCAGCAGCTTTGTAACAGCCACTGAAGCTTTCTTT,CASSFVTATEAFF,TRBJ1-1,few,TRBV5-4,NA
TGTGCCAGCAGCCGAGAACAGGGGGCCGGTTTGGTACCCCTCCACTTT,CASSREQGAGLVPLHF,TRBJ1-6,NA,TRBV6-6,TRBD1
TGTGCCAGCAGCTTAGTTGGAGCTTCGAGCACTGAAGCTTTCTTT,CASSLVGASSTEAFF,TRBJ1-1,NA,TRBV7-2,NA
TGTGCCAGCAGCTTAGTGGCAGATCAGCCCCAGCATTTT,CASSLVADQPQHF,TRBJ1-5,NA,TRBV11-2,NA
TGTGCCAGCAGCGCGGTGGGGGCGAACACTGAAGCTTTCTTT,CASSAVGANTEAFF,TRBJ1-1,NA,TRBV7-6,NA
TGTGCCAGCAGTTTACAACCGGCGGACAGGGTCATAGGGGAGCAGTACTTC,CASSLQPADRVIGEQYF,TRBJ2-5,NA,TRBV27,TRBD1
TGTGCCAGCAGTGAGGGACTCAATCGAGGGACCCAGTACTTC,CASSEGLNRGTQYF,TRBJ2-5,NA,TRBV28,NA
TGCGCCAGCAGCTACGGACAGGGGAACTATGGCTACACCTTC,CASSYGQGNYGYTF,TRBJ1-2,few,TRBV5-1,TRBD1
TGCGCCAGCAGCCAAACGAGGCTAGCGGGAGTCCACGCCTTCTACAATGAGCAGTTCTTC,CASSQTRLAGVHAFYNEQFF,TRBJ2-1,NA,TRBV4-1,TRBD2
TGTGCCAGCAGTTTAGGGAGGAACACTGAAGCTTTCTTT,CASSLGRNTEAFF,TRBJ1-1,NA,TRBV28,NA
TGTGCCAGCAGAACGGCGGGGCGGCTGTTTACTGAAGCTTTCTTT,CASRTAGRLFTEAFF,TRBJ1-1,once,TRBV27,NA
TGTGCCAGCAGTGAACTGACAAATTCACCCCTCCACTTT,CASSELTNSPLHF,TRBJ1-6,NA,TRBV6-1,NA
TGTGCCAGCAGTTTAAATCCCGTAGGACAGGGGTGGTTTCAGCCCCAGCATTTT,CASSLNPVGQGWFQPQHF,TRBJ1-5,NA,TRBV28,TRBD1
TGTGCCAGCAGACAAATGGGCACAGATACGCAGTATTTT,CASRQMGTDTQYF,TRBJ2-3,few,TRBV6-5,NA
TGTGCCAGCAGCCGCCAGGGGCGGGAGGGCCAAAATACGCAGTATTTT,CASSRQGREGQNTQYF,TRBJ2-3,NA,TRBV4-2,TRBD2
TGTGCCATCAGTGCCCCGGAGGGCTTATACGAGCAGTACTTC,CAISAPEGLYEQYF,TRBJ2-7,NA,TRBV10-3,NA
TGTGCCAGCAGCTTATCAGGTACAGATACGCAGTATTTT,CASSLSGTDTQYF,TRBJ2-3,NA,TRBV11-2,NA
TGCGCCAGCAGCTTTAGGTGGGGGGGCGGTAATGAGCAGTTCTTC,CASSFRWGGGNEQFF,TRBJ2-1,many,TRBV5-1,NA
TGTGCCTCCCTTATAGCGGGACTCGAAATGCAGTTCTTC,CASLIAGLEMQFF,TRBJ2-1,NA,TRBV30,TRBD2
TGTGCCAGCAGTGAAAGATGGCTAGCGGTCGCGATCCGCAATGAGCAGTTCTTC,CASSERWLAVAIRNEQFF,TRBJ2-1,once,TRBV2,TRBD2
TGTGCCAGCAGTGCGAGGGCAGGGGGAGGCAATGAGCAGTTCTTC,CASSARAGGGNEQFF,TRBJ2-1,NA,TRBV6-4,NA